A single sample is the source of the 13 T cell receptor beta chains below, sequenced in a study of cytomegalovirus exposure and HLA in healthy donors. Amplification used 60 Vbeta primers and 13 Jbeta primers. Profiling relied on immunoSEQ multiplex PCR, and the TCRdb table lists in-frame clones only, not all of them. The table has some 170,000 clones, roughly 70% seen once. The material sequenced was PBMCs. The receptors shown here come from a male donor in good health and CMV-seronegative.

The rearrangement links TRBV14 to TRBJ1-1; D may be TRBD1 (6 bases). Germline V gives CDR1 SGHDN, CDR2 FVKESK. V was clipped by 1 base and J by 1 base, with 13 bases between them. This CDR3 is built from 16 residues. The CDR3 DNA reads TGTGCCAGCAGCCAAGTCATCGGCAGGGGGAACACTGAAGCTTTCTTT. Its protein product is CASSQVIGRGNTEAFF. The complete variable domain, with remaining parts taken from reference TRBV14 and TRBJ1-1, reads EAGVTQFPSHSVIEKGQTVTLRCDPISGHDNLYWYRRVMGKEIKFLLHFVKESKQDESGMPNNRFLAERTGGTYSTLKVQPAELEDSGVYFCASSQVIGRGNTEAFFGQGTRLTVV.

The CDR3 DNA follows: TGTGCCAGCAGCCCGGGACAGGTGAACACTGAAGCTTTCTTT. Translating gives CASSPGQVNTEAFF. The chain uses TRBV6-5 and TRBJ1-1; 8 bases are shared with TRBD1. Trimming took 6 bases from V and 0 from J; bases not matched to a gene: 3. In germline, CDR1 is MNHEY, CDR2 SVGAGI. The CDR3 spans 14 residues.

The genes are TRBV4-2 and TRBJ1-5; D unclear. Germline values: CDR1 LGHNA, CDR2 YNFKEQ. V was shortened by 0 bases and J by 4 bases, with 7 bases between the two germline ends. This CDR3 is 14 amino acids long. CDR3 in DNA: TGTGCCAGCAGCCAAGAACGCGGGAATCAGCCCCAGCATTTT. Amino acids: CASSQERGNQPQHF.

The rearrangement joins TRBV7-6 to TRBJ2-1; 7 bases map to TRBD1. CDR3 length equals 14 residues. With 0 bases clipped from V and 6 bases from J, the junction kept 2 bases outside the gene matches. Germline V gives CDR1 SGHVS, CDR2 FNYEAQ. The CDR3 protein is CASSLARQGNEQFF. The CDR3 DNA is TGTGCCAGCAGCTTAGCCCGACAGGGCAATGAGCAGTTCTTC.

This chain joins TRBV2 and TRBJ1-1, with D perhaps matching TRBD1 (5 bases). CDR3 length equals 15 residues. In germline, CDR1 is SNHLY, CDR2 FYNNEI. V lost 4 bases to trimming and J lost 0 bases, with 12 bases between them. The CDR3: CASSVQPGMNTEAFF. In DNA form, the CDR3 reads TGTGCCAGCAGTGTTCAGCCAGGGATGAACACTGAAGCTTTCTTT.

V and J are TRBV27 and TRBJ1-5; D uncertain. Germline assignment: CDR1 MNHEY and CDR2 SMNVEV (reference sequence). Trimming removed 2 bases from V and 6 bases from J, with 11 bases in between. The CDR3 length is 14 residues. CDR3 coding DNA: TGTGCCAGCAGTTTAGTCCCGGAGGGTCAGCCCCAGCATTTT. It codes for CASSLVPEGQPQHF.

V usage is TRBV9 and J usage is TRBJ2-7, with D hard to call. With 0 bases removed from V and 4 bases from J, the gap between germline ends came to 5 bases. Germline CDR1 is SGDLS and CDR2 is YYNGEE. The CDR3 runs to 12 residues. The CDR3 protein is CASSVGEYEQYF. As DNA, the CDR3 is TGTGCCAGCAGCGTAGGCGAATACGAGCAGTACTTC.

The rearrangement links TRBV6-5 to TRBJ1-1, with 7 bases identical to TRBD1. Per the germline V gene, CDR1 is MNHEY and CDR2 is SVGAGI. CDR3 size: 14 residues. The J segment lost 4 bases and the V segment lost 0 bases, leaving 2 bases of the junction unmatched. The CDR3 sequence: CASSYSYRGTEAFF. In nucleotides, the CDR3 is TGTGCCAGCAGTTACTCCTACAGGGGCACTGAAGCTTTCTTT.

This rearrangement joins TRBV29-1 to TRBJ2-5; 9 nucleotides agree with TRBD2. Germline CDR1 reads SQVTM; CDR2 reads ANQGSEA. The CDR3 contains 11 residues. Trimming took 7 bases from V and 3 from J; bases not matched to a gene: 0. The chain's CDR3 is CSGGGEETQYF. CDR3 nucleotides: TGCAGCGGCGGGGGGGAAGAGACCCAGTACTTC. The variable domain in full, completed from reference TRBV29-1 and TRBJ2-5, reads SAVISQKPSRDICQRGTSLTIQCQVDSQVTMMFWYRQQPGQSLTLIATANQGSEATYESGFVIDKFPISRPNLTFSTLTVSNMSPEDSSIYLCSGGGEETQYFGPGTRLLVL.

CDR3 DNA: TGTGCCAGCAGAGACGGGACAGGGGTGATTGGCTACACCTTC. Its protein product is CASRDGTGVIGYTF. This chain uses TRBV6-5 with TRBJ1-2, with 10 bases identical to TRBD1. Per germline, CDR1 MNHEY and CDR2 SVGAGI. The CDR3 loop spans 14 amino acids. With 6 bases clipped from V and 7 bases from J, the junction kept 8 bases outside the gene matches.

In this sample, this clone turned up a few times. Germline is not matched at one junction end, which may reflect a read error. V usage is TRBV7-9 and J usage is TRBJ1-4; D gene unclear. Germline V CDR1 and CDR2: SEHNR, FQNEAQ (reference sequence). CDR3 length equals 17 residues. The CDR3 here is CSSSPSYGGPLSEKLFF. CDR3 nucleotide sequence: TGTTCCAGCAGCCCATCGTACGGCGGCCCGCTTTCAGAAAAACTGTTTTTT.

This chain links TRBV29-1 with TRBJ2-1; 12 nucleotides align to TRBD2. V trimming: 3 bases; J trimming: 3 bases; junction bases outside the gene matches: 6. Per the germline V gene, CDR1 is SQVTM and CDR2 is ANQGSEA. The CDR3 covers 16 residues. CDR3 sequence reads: CSVEGLAGGVYNEQFF. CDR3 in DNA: TGCAGCGTTGAGGGCCTAGCGGGAGGGGTCTACAATGAGCAGTTCTTC.

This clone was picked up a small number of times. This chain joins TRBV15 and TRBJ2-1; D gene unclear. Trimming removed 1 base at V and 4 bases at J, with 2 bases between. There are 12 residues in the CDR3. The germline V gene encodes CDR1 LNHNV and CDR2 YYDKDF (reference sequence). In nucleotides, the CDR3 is TGTGCCACCAGCAGAGCTTACAATGAGCAGTTCTTC. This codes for CATSRAYNEQFF.